Listed below are T cell receptor beta chains from one sample, sequenced in a study of identifying expanded T cells in peripheral blood. The repertoire was sequenced with immunoSEQ multiplex PCR; TCRdb's copy has only in-frame clones and lacks some. Of tens of thousands of clones listed, roughly 88% are singletons. Sequenced sample: blood. Every receptor here comes from a person aged 18 to 75 in good health. Each CDR3 is given with its conserved first and last residue. The order of the fields is D gene, J gene, clone size, V gene, CDR3 protein, CDR3 DNA. The D gene is left open where the match is weak. Clone sizes are given selectively: once, few, many, or a class where the clone is expanded.

>TRBD2|TRBJ2-7|.|TRBV27
CATHRLAGGGGEQYF
TGTGCCACCCATCGACTAGCGGGAGGAGGAGGCGAGCAGTACTTC
>TRBD1|TRBJ1-2|.|TRBV2
CASSGSPGGGYGYTF
TGTGCCAGCAGTGGGTCCCCAGGGGGCGGCTATGGCTACACCTTC
>TRBD2|TRBJ2-1|.|TRBV6-1
CASSVIQRENEQFF
TGTGCCAGCAGTGTTATACAGCGGGAGAATGAGCAGTTCTTC
>TRBD2|TRBJ2-7|.|TRBV10-3
CAISHAGGPDEQYF
TGTGCCATCAGCCATGCGGGGGGGCCCGACGAGCAGTACTTC
>TRBD1|TRBJ1-2|.|TRBV4-1
CASSQPGTGKGYTF
TGCGCCAGCAGCCAACCCGGGACAGGGAAAGGCTACACCTTC
>.|TRBJ1-5|few|TRBV5-4
CASSLDNQPQHF
TGTGCCAGCAGCTTGGACAATCAGCCCCAGCATTTT
>.|TRBJ2-3|once|TRBV11-2
CASSSDRTDTQYF
TGTGCCAGCAGCTCAGACAGGACAGATACGCAGTATTTT
>.|TRBJ1-6|few|TRBV6-4
CASSESTNSPLHF
TGTGCCAGCAGTGAGTCTACTAATTCACCCCTCCACTTT
>TRBD1|TRBJ1-4|.|TRBV6-5
CASSYSKGGDEKLFF
TGTGCCAGCAGTTACTCGAAAGGGGGCGATGAAAAACTGTTTTTT
>.|TRBJ2-2|.|TRBV6-4
CASSFKTETGELFF
TGTGCCAGCAGTTTCAAAACAGAGACCGGGGAGCTGTTTTTT
>.|TRBJ1-1|.|TRBV10-1
CASSGQSNTEAFF
TGCGCCAGCAGTGGACAATCGAACACTGAAGCTTTCTTT
>.|TRBJ2-7|.|TRBV30
CAWSVQGYEQYF
TGTGCCTGGAGTGTACAAGGCTACGAGCAGTACTTC